The clone carrying this T cell receptor beta chain was observed at least ten times. The data derive from a study of T-cell memory formation after mild COVID-19. Each CDR3 protein is one row after TCRdb ran MiXCR on the 5' RACE reads. Altogether roughly 300,000 distinct CDR3 sequences are present, roughly 16% being singletons, with the ten largest covering 20% to 25%. The CDR3 totals 18 residues. Trimming left V 5 bases short and J 2 bases short, with 22 bases between. The germline V gene has CDR1 SGHTA and CDR2 FQGNSA. The V and J genes are TRBV7-2 and TRBJ1-5, with D possibly matching TRBD1 (6 bases). The sequence was obtained from a man between 18 and 29 years old who had mild COVID-19 (a few samples of this study predate the infection). Cell type and time point are not known. The sequencing input was PBMCs or a T cell subset sorted from them (not recorded which). The CDR3 DNA reads as TGTGCCAGCAGCCTCCAGGGGACCCTCAGATCGGGCAATCAGCCCCAGCATTTT. Translation gives CASSLQGTLRSGNQPQHF.